The 26 T cell receptor beta chains in this list originate from one sample, sequenced in a study of blood T cell repertoires in COVID-19. Repertoires were generated with immunoSEQ multiplex PCR, while TCRdb's copy carries only in-frame clones and drops some. The sample has 120,000 or so clones, 70% to 90% seen once; the top ten hold 1.5%. Sequencing was performed on peripheral blood. Every receptor here comes from a human donor in a cohort sampled during active COVID-19.

The rearrangement uses TRBV6-5 and TRBJ2-5, with D perhaps matching TRBD1 (5 bases). CDR1 is MNHEY and CDR2 is SVGAGI in the germline V gene. The CDR3 runs to 16 residues. V lost 0 bases and J lost 7, with 18 bases in between. CDR3 nucleotides: TGTGCCAGCAGTTACTCAGTGGCAGGGCCTACTGGGACCCAGTACTTC. Residues: CASSYSVAGPTGTQYF.

Only one count was recorded for this clone. The chain couples TRBV2 to TRBJ2-5; no definite D call. Germline V gene sequence: CDR1 SNHLY, CDR2 FYNNEI. The V end lost 1 base, the J end lost 5 bases, and 8 bases lay between the germline ends. There are 13 residues in the CDR3. The CDR3 coding sequence is TGTGCCAGCAGTGAAGGAGGTACGGAGACCCAGTACTTC. Translating gives CASSEGGTETQYF.

As regards this clone: The junction shows a germline mismatch at one end, possibly a read error. The CDR3 spells CASSPTVGDF. The DNA for the CDR3 is TGTGCCAGCAGCCCAACCGTCGGAGACTTC. J is TRBJ1-2 and V is TRBV7-9; D gene unclear. This CDR3 contains 10 residues. Germline lookup yields CDR1 SEHNR and CDR2 FQNEAQ (reference sequence).

This sequence joins TRBV21-1 and TRBJ1-5; the table assigns TRBD1, which was not confirmed against the DNA. TRBV21-1 corresponds to a pseudogene. There are 16 residues in the CDR3. CDR3 DNA: TGTGCCAGCAGCAAACTTGTAGGGCAGGGCTATCAGCCCCAGCATTTT. This encodes CASSKLVGQGYQPQHF.

V gene TRBV6-1 combines with J gene TRBJ2-7, with TRBD1 as a possible D gene (6 bases). CDR3 length: 14 residues. V was clipped by 1 base and J by 6 bases, with 13 bases between them. CDR1 is MNHNS and CDR2 is SASEGT in the germline V gene. The CDR3 sequence: CASSEVGALSEQYF. For the CDR3, the DNA is TGTGCCAGCAGTGAAGTGGGGGCTCTGTCCGAGCAGTACTTC.

The chain carries TRBV10-1 and TRBJ2-1; the match to TRBD2 covers 8 bases. The CDR3 is 14 amino acids. The ends lost 5 bases at V and 8 bases at J; junction bases unmatched: 8. Germline CDR1 is WNHNN and CDR2 is SYGVQD (reference sequence). CDR3 sequence: CASSRIGLADEQFF. The CDR3 nucleotides read TGCGCCAGCAGTCGGATAGGACTAGCCGATGAGCAGTTCTTC.

The chain has TRBV2 and TRBJ2-3, with 9 bases that match TRBD1. The CDR3 spans 16 residues. The germline gives CDR1 SNHLY, CDR2 FYNNEI. V trimming: 8 bases; J trimming: 4 bases; junction bases outside the gene matches: 13. The CDR3 DNA reads as TGTGCCAGCCTAGGGACAGGGTTCTCTGGGCCAGATACGCAGTATTTT. Encoded protein: CASLGTGFSGPDTQYF.

The rearrangement joins TRBV5-4 to TRBJ2-3, with TRBD2 as a possible D gene (6 bases). Germline-derived CDR1 and CDR2 are SGHNT and YYREEE (reference sequence). This CDR3 is 12 amino acids long. V gave up 4 bases and J gave up 3 bases, with 6 bases separating them. CDR3 nucleotides: TGTGCCAGCAGCCGGGGGACAGATACGCAGTATTTT. Translation gives CASSRGTDTQYF.

V usage is TRBV3-1 (or the pseudogene TRBV3-2) and J usage is TRBJ2-2, with a weak D call TRBD2 (5 bases). V was trimmed by 4 bases and J by 4 bases, leaving 13 bases between them. Germline assignment: CDR1 LGHDT and CDR2 YNNKEL (reference sequence). This CDR3 spans 15 amino acids. CDR3 sequence: CASSLRDLSTGELFF. The CDR3 region has the DNA TGTGCCAGCAGCCTCCGGGATTTAAGCACCGGGGAGCTGTTTTTT.

This clone was seen once. The chain carries TRBV28 and TRBJ1-2; possibly TRBD1 for D (5 bases). From germline, CDR1 is MDHEN and CDR2 SYDVKM. Trimming stripped 3 bases from V and 1 base from J, with 12 bases between. The CDR3 sequence is 15 residues long. The CDR3 sequence: CASSFFNRNNYGYTF. The CDR3 region has the DNA TGTGCCAGCAGTTTCTTTAACAGGAATAACTATGGCTACACCTTC.

This chain links TRBV4-2 with TRBJ2-3, with D possibly matching TRBD2 (6 bases). V was trimmed by 4 bases and J by 4 bases, leaving 12 bases between them. The CDR3 covers 14 residues. Germline CDR1 is LGHNA and CDR2 is YNFKEQ. The CDR3: CASSLAEVADTQYF. CDR3 DNA sequence: TGTGCCAGCAGCCTAGCGGAGGTTGCAGATACGCAGTATTTT.

This clone was counted once. The chain has TRBV6-6 and TRBJ1-1, with TRBD1 as a possible D gene (5 bases). Germline V gene data show CDR1 as MNHNY and CDR2 as SVGAGI (reference sequence). The CDR3 runs 15 residues. Trimming stripped 0 bases from V and 4 bases from J, with 12 bases between. The CDR3 here is CASSYSIGGATEAFF. The CDR3 DNA sequence: TGTGCCAGCAGTTACTCGATCGGTGGGGCCACTGAAGCTTTCTTT.

The chain combines TRBV13 with TRBJ2-7; 8 bases line up with TRBD2. The CDR3 contains 13 residues. Germline V gene lookup returns CDR1 PRHDT and CDR2 FYEKMQ (reference sequence). After removal of 5 bases from V and 6 bases from J, the junction contained 6 bases not matched to a gene. Written as DNA, the CDR3 is TGTGCCAGCAGCCTTGAGCGGGGGTTCGAGCAGTACTTC. This gives the protein CASSLERGFEQYF.

V is TRBV18 and J is TRBJ1-1; tentatively, D is TRBD1 (5 bases). Trimming took off 3 bases at V and 2 bases at J, with 16 bases between the two ends. The CDR3 consists of 16 residues. Germline-derived CDR1 and CDR2 are KGHSH and LQKENI. CDR3 amino acids: CASSPPLGAFNTEAFF. The DNA of the CDR3 is TGTGCCAGCTCACCCCCCCTTGGGGCATTTAACACTGAAGCTTTCTTT.

The CDR3 coding sequence is TGCGCCAGCAGTGCCGGGACAGGGTCTGGCTACACCTTC. Protein product: CASSAGTGSGYTF. The chain links TRBV10-2 to TRBJ1-2, with 9 bases identical to TRBD1. This CDR3 has 13 amino acids. V shed 4 bases, J shed 7 bases, and the junction held 4 bases outside the gene matches. CDR1 and CDR2 (germline): WSHSY, SAAADI.

The rearrangement joins TRBV5-6 to TRBJ2-7, with D possibly matching TRBD1 (5 bases). This CDR3 spans 14 amino acids. Per germline, CDR1 SGHDT and CDR2 YYEEEE. Deletions cut 4 bases from V and 5 bases from J, with 16 bases between. CDR3 DNA sequence: TGTGCCAGCAGCCTGGGGCAGGGATTCCACGAGCAGTACTTC. Protein: CASSLGQGFHEQYF.

The count of this clone is one. J is TRBJ1-5 and V is TRBV9, with 7 bases fitting TRBD1. The germline CDR1 and CDR2 sequences are SGDLS and YYNGEE. V trimming: 0 bases; J trimming: 5 bases; junction bases outside the gene matches: 5. This CDR3 has 15 residues. CDR3 amino acids: CASSVGGGSDQPQHF. The CDR3 nucleotides are TGTGCCAGCAGCGTAGGAGGGGGCTCCGATCAGCCCCAGCATTTT.

V usage is TRBV10-1 and J usage is TRBJ1-1; 7 positions agree with TRBD1. Germline-derived CDR1 and CDR2 are WNHNN and SYGVQD (reference sequence). This CDR3 has 15 residues. J gave up 3 bases and V 2 bases, and 6 bases lay outside the gene matches. This CDR3 is CASSEDPGGYTEAFF. The CDR3 region has the DNA TGCGCCAGCAGTGAGGACCCAGGGGGGTACACTGAAGCTTTCTTT.

The chain couples TRBV3-1 (or the pseudogene TRBV3-2) to TRBJ2-3, with 11 bases fitting TRBD2. Germline-derived CDR1 and CDR2 are LGHDT and YNNKEL (reference sequence). After removal of 1 base from V and 5 bases from J, the junction contained 8 bases not matched to a gene. CDR3 length: 17 amino acids. Here the CDR3 DNA reads TGTGCCAGCAGCCAAGGACTAGCGGGGCCTGTTGAAGATACGCAGTATTTT. Translation gives CASSQGLAGPVEDTQYF.

In its sample, this clone was seen a few times. The chain joins TRBV2 to TRBJ1-1, with D hard to call. In germline, CDR1 is SNHLY, CDR2 FYNNEI. CDR3 length equals 13 residues. Trimming pared 1 base from V and 7 bases from J, leaving 10 bases between. CDR3 loop: CASSEVGRHEAFF. The CDR3 region has the DNA TGTGCCAGCAGTGAAGTTGGCAGACATGAAGCTTTCTTT.

The chain carries TRBV2 and TRBJ1-2; unclear D gene. V was pared by 6 bases and J by 1 base, with 9 bases between. Germline V gene lookup returns CDR1 SNHLY and CDR2 FYNNEI. The CDR3 is made up of 13 amino acids. The CDR3 loop is CASRATFNYGYTF. In nucleotides, the CDR3 is TGTGCCAGCAGAGCCACCTTTAACTATGGCTACACCTTC.

The chain couples TRBV28 to TRBJ1-3; a possible D gene is TRBD1 (6 bases). The germline V and J ends were trimmed by 0 bases and 9 bases, with 15 bases remaining between them. Germline assignment: CDR1 MDHEN and CDR2 SYDVKM. The CDR3 sequence is 15 residues long. For the CDR3, the DNA is TGTGCCAGCAGTTTATGGAAGGGGGAATCGGTCACCATATATTTT. This codes for CASSLWKGESVTIYF.

In this sample, this clone turned up a few times. The chain uses TRBV19 and TRBJ2-1; TRBD1 matches 9 bases. The junction had 6 bases not matched to a gene; V was cut back by 5 bases and J by 4 bases. Germline V gene lookup returns CDR1 LNHDA and CDR2 SQIVND (reference sequence). This CDR3 is 15 amino acids long. The CDR3 spells CASSGGQGRYNEQFF. CDR3 DNA sequence: TGTGCCAGTAGTGGAGGACAGGGGAGATACAATGAGCAGTTCTTC.

This chain connects TRBV11-2 to TRBJ1-2; D is unclear. V was clipped by 0 bases and J by 7 bases, with 21 bases between them. Germline V gives CDR1 SGHAT, CDR2 FQNNGV. This CDR3 is built from 17 residues. Written as DNA, the CDR3 is TGTGCCAGCAGCTTAGAGGGTCGGGTCGGAGATAAAGCTGGCTACACCTTC. Protein: CASSLEGRVGDKAGYTF. The full variable domain, rest sourced from reference TRBV11-2 and TRBJ1-2, is EAGVAQSPRYKIIEKRQSVAFWCNPISGHATLYWYQQILGQGPKLLIQFQNNGVVDDSQLPKDRFSAERLKGVDSTLKIQPAKLEDSAVYLCASSLEGRVGDKAGYTFGSGTRLTVV.

CDR3 bases: TGTGCCAGCAGTTACCCGACAGGAACCTACGAGCAGTACTTC. Translated: CASSYPTGTYEQYF. The chain carries TRBV6-2 or TRBV6-3 and TRBJ2-7; a weak D match, TRBD1 (6 bases). The CDR3 totals 14 residues. V dropped 2 bases and J dropped 2 bases, with 10 bases sitting between them. Germline V CDR1 and CDR2: MNHEY, SVGEGT.

The chain employs TRBV6-5 and TRBJ1-3; 8 bases are a match to TRBD1. V trimming: 6 bases; J trimming: 3 bases; junction bases outside the gene matches: 7. The germline V gene has CDR1 MNHEY and CDR2 SVGAGI. The length of the CDR3 is 15 residues. The CDR3, as DNA: TGTGCCAGCAGCCCCGGACAGGGATATGGAAACACCATATATTTT. This sequence encodes CASSPGQGYGNTIYF.